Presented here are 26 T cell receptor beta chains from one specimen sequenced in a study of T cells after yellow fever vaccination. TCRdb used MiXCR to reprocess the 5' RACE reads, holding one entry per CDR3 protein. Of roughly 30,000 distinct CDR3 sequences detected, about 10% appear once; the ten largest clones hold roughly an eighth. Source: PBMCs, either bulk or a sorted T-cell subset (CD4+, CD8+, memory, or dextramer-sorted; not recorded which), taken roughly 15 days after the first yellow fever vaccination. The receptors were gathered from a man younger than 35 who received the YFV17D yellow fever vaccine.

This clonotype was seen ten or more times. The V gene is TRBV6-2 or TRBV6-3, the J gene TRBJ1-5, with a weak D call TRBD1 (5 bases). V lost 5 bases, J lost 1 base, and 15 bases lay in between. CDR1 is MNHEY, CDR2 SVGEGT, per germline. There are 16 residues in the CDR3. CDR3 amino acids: CASSQIHGASNQPQHF. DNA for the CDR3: TGTGCCAGCAGTCAGATACACGGGGCGAGCAATCAGCCCCAGCATTTT.

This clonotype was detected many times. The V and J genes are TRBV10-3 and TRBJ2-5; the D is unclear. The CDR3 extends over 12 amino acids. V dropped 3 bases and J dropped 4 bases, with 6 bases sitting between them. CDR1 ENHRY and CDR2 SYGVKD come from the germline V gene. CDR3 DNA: TGTGCCATCAGTGAACGGCGAGAGACCCAGTACTTC. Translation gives CAISERRETQYF.

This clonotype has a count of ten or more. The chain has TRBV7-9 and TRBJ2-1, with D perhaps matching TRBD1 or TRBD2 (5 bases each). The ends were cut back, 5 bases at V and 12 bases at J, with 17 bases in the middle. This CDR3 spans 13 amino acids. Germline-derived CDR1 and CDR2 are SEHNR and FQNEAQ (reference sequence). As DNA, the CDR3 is TGTGCCAGCAGCCTGGCATCGGGACGAGTGCAGTTCTTC. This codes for CASSLASGRVQFF. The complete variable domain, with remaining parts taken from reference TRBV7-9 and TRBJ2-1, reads DTGVSQNPRHKITKRGQNVTFRCDPISEHNRLYWYRQTLGQGPEFLTYFQNEAQLEKSRLLSDRFSAERPKGSFSTLEIQRTEQGDSAMYLCASSLASGRVQFFGPGTRLTVL.

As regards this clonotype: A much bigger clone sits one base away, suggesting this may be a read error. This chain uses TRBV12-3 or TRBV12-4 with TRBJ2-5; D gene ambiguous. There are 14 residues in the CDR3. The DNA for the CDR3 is TGTGCCAGCACCCTTGGATCGGGCTTAAAGACCAAGTACTTC. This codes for CASTLGSGLKTKYF.

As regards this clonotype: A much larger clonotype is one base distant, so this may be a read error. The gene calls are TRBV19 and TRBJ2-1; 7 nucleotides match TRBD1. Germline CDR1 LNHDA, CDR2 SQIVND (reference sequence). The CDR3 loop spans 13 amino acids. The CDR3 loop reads CATSRVGQNEQFF. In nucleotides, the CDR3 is TGTGCCACTAGTAGGGTGGGACAGAATGAGCAGTTCTTC.

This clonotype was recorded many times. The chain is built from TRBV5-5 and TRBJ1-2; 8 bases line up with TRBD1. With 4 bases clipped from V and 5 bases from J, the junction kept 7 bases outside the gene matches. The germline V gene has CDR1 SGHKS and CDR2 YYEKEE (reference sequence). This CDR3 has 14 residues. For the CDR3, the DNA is TGTGCCAGCAGCCACCGACAGGGGAGGTATGGCTACACCTTC. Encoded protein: CASSHRQGRYGYTF.

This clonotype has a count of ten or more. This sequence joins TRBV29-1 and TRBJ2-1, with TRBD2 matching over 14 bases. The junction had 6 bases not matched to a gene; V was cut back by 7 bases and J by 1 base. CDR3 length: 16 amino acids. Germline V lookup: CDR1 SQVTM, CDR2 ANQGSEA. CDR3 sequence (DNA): TGCAGCGCTGGGACTAGCGGGGGCCATTCCTACAATGAGCAGTTCTTC. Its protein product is CSAGTSGGHSYNEQFF.

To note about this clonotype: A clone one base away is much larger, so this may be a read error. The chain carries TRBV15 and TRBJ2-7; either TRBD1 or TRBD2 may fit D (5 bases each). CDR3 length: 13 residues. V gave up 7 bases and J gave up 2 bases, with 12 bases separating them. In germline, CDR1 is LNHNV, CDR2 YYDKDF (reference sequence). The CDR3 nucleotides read TGTGCCACCATCCTCGGGACCGCCTACGAGCAGTACGTC. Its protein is CATILGTAYEQYV.

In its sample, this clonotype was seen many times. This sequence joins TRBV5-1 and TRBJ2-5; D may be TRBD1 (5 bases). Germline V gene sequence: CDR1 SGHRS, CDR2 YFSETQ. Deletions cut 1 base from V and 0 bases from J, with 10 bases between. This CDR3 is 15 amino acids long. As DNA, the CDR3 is TGCGCCAGCAGCTTGCAAGGGGCAGACCAAGAGACCCAGTACTTC. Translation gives CASSLQGADQETQYF. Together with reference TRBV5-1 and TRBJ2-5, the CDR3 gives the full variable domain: KAGVTQTPRYLIKTRGQQVTLSCSPISGHRSVSWYQQTPGQGLQFLFEYFSETQRNKGNFPGRFSGRQFSNSRSEMNVSTLELGDSALYLCASSLQGADQETQYFGPGTRLLVL.

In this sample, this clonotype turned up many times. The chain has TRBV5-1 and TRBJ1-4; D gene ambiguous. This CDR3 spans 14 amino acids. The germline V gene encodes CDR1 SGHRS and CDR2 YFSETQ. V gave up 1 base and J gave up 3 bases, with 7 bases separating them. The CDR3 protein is CASSLQASNEKLFF. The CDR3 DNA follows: TGCGCCAGCAGCTTGCAGGCTTCTAATGAAAAACTGTTTTTT.

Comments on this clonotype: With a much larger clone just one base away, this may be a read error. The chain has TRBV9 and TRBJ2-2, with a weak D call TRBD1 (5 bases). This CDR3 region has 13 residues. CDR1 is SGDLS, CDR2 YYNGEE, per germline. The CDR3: CASSEWGTWELFF. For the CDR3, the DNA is TGTGCCAGCAGCGAGTGGGGCACCTGGGAGCTGTTTTTT.

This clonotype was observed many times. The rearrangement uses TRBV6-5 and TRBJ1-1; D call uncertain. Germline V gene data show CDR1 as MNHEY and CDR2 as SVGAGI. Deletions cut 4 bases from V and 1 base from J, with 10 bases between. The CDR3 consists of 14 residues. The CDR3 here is CASSSHAGNTEAFF. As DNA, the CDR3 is TGTGCCAGCAGTTCCCATGCAGGGAACACTGAAGCTTTCTTT.

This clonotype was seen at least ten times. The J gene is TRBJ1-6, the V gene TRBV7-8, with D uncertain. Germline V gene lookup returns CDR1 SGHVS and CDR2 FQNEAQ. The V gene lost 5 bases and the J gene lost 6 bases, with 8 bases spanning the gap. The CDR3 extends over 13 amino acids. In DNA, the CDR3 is TGTGCCAGCAGCCCTCAGACTAATTCACCCCTCCACTTT. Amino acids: CASSPQTNSPLHF.

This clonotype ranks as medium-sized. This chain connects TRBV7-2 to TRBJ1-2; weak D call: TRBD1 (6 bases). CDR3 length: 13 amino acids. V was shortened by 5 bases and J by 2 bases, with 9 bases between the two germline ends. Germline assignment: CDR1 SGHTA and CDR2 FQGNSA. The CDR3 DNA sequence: TGTGCCAGCAGCCCGGACAGCAACTATGGCTACACCTTC. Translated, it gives CASSPDSNYGYTF.

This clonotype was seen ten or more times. The CDR3 reads CASSRQPSSGNTIYF. In DNA form, the CDR3 reads TGTGCCAGCAGTAGACAGCCGAGCTCTGGAAACACCATATATTTT. This chain uses TRBV12-3 or TRBV12-4 with TRBJ1-3, with D possibly matching TRBD1 (5 bases). V was trimmed by 5 bases and J by 0 bases, leaving 11 bases between them. This CDR3 is built from 15 residues.

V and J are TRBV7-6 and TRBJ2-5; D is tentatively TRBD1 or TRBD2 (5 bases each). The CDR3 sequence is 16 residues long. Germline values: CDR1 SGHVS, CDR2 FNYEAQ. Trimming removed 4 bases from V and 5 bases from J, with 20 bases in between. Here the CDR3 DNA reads TGTGCCAGCAGCTCGCCCCCCGACGGGACCGGGGAGACCCAGTACTTC. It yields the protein CASSSPPDGTGETQYF. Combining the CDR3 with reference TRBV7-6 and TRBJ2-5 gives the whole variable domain GAGVSQSPRYKVTKRGQDVALRCDPISGHVSLYWYRQALGQGPEFLTYFNYEAQQDKSGLPNDRFSAERPEGSISTLTIQRTEQRDSAMYRCASSSPPDGTGETQYFGPGTRLLVL.

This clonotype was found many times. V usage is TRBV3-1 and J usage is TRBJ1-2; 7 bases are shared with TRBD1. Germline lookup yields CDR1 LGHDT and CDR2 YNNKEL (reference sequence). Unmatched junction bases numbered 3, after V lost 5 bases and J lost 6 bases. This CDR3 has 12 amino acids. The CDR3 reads CASSEQGNGYTF. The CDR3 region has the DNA TGTGCCAGCAGCGAACAGGGGAATGGCTACACCTTC.

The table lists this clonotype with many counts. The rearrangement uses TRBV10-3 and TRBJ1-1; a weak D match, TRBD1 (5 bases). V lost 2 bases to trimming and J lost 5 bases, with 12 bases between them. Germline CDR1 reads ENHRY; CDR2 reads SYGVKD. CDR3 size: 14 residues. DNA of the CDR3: TGTGCCATCAGTGAGGGGGCCGGGCAGACTGAAGCTTTCTTT. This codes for CAISEGAGQTEAFF.

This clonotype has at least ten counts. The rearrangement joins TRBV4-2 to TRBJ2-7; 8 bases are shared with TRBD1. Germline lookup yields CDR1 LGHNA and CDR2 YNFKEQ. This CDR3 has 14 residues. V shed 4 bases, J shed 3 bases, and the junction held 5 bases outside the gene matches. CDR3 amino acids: CASSPGQGDYEQYF. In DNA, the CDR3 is TGTGCCAGCAGCCCCGGACAGGGAGACTACGAGCAGTACTTC.

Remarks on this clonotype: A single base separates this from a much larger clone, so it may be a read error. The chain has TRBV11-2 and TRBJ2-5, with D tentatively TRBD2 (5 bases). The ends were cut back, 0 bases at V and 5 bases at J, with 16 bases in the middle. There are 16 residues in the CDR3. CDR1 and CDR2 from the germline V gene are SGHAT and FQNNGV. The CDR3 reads CASSLDPASCGETQYF. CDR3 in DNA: TGTGCCAGCAGCTTAGATCCGGCTAGCTGTGGGGAGACCCAGTACTTC.

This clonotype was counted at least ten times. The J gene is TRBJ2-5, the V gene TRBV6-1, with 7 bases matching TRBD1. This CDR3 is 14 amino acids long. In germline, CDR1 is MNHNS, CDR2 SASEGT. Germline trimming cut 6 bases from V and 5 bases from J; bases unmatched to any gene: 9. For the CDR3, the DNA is TGTGCCAGCAGAGAACCGGACAGGCGGGAGACCCAGTACTTC. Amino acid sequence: CASREPDRRETQYF.

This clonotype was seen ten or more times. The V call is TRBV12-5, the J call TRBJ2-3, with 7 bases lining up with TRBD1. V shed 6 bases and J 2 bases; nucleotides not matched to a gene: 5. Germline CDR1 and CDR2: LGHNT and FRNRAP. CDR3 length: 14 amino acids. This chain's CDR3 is CASGHGQVTDTQYF. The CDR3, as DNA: TGTGCTAGTGGACACGGACAGGTCACAGATACGCAGTATTTT.

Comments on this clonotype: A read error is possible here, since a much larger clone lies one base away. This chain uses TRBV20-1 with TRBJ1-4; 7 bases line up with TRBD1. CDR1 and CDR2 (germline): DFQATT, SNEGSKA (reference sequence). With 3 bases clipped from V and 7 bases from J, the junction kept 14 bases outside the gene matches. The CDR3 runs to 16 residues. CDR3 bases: TGCAGTGCTAGGGCCAGGGGGGTTATCCGAAGTGAAAAACTGTTTTTT. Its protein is CSARARGVIRSEKLFF.

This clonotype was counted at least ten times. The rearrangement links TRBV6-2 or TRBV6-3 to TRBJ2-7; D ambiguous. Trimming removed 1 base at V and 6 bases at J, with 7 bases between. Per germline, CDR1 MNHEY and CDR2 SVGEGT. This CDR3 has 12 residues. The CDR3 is CASSYYPLEQYF. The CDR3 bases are TGTGCCAGCAGTTACTACCCTCTCGAGCAGTACTTC.

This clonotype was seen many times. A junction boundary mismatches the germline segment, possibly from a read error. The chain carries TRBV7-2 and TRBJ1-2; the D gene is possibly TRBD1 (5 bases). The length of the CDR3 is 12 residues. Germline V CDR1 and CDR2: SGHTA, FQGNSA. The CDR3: CASSPTVRGAAF. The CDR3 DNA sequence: TGTGCCAGCAGCCCGACTGTTAGGGGCGCCGCCTTC.

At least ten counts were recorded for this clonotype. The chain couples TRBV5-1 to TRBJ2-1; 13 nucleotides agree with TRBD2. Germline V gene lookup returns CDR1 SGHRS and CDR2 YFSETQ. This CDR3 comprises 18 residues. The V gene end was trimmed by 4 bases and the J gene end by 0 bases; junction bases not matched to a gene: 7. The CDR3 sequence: CASSQGTSGVGSYNEQFF. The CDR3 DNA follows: TGCGCCAGCAGCCAGGGGACTAGCGGGGTCGGCTCCTACAATGAGCAGTTCTTC.